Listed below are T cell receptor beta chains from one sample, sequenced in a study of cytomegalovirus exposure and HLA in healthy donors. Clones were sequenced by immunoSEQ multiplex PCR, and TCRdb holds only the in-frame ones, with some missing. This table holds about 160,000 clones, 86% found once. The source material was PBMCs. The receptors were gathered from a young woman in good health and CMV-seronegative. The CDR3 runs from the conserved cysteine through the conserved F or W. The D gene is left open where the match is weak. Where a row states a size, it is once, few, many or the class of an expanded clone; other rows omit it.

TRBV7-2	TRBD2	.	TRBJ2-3	CASSPIRASGGGIDTQYF	TGTGCCAGCAGCCCGATTAGGGCTAGCGGGGGGGGGATAGATACGCAGTATTTT
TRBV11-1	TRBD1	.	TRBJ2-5	CASSFGQDQTQYF	TGTGCCAGCAGCTTTGGACAGGACCAGACCCAGTACTTC
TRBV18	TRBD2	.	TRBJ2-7	CASQGGTYEQYF	TGTGCCAGCCAGGGAGGGACCTACGAGCAGTACTTC
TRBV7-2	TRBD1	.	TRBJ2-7	CASSGQGGSYEQYF	TGTGCCAGCAGCGGACAGGGGGGTTCCTACGAGCAGTACTTC
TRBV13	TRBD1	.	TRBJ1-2	CASSAPGQGGYGYTF	TGTGCCAGCAGCGCTCCGGGACAGGGGGGCTATGGCTACACCTTC
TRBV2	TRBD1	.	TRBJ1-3	CASSLQGRGNTIYF	TGTGCCAGCAGCCTACAGGGGAGGGGAAACACCATATATTTT
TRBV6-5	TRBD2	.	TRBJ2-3	CASSLGGGEYF	TGTGCCAGCAGTCTCGGGGGAGGGGAGTATTTT
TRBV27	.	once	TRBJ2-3	CASSLSTRMVRGIWSDTQYF	TGTGCCAGCAGTTTATCAACACGAATGGTAAGGGGAATTTGGTCAGATACGCAGTATTTT
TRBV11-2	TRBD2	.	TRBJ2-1	CASSFPLAGPSSYNEQFF	TGTGCCAGCAGCTTCCCGCTAGCGGGACCCAGCTCCTACAATGAGCAGTTCTTC
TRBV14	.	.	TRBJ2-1	CASRPTGLSYNEQFF	TGTGCCAGCAGACCCACAGGGCTTTCCTACAATGAGCAGTTCTTC
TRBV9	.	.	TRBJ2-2	CASSVGGTGELFF	TGTGCCAGCAGCGTTGGCGGCACCGGGGAGCTGTTTTTT
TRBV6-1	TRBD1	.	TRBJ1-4	CASRDQGGEKLFF	TGTGCCAGCAGGGACCAGGGGGGTGAAAAACTGTTTTTT
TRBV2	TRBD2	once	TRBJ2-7	CASGLAGVHEQYF	TGTGCCAGCGGCTTAGCGGGAGTCCACGAGCAGTACTTC
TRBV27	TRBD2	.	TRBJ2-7	CASSLRGNSYEQYF	TGTGCCAGCAGTTTGCGGGGGAATTCCTACGAGCAGTACTTC
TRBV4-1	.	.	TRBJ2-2	CASSQGEGGDTGELFF	TGCGCCAGCAGCCAAGGAGAGGGGGGGGACACCGGGGAGCTGTTTTTT
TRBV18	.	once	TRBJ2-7	CASSPEPRYEQYF	TGTGCCAGCTCACCAGAGCCTCGCTACGAGCAGTACTTC
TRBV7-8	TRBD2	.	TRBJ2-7	CASSSGTSGTRQYF	TGTGCCAGCAGCTCCGGGACTAGCGGGACCCGGCAGTACTTC
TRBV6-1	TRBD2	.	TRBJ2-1	CASRTLAGGPDEQFF	TGTGCCAGCAGAACACTAGCGGGAGGGCCAGATGAGCAGTTCTTC
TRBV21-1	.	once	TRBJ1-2	CASSHYRGQPHYGYTF	TGTGCCAGCAGCCACTACCGTGGACAGCCACACTATGGCTACACCTTC
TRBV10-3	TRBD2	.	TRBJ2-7	CAISEIAGAGEQYF	TGTGCCATCAGTGAAATAGCGGGAGCTGGCGAGCAGTACTTC
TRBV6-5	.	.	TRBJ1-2	CASSQGRRGGYTF	TGTGCCAGCAGTCAGGGTCGCCGGGGGGGCTACACCTTC
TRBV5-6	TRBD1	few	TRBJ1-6	CASSSRQGSSPLHF	TGTGCCAGCAGCTCCCGACAGGGAAGTTCACCCCTCCACTTT
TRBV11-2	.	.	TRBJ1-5	CARPTGEGNQPQHF	TGTGCCAGGCCCACCGGGGAGGGCAATCAGCCCCAGCATTTT
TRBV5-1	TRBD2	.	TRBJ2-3	CASSWASGSTDTQYF	TGCGCCAGCAGCTGGGCTAGCGGCAGCACAGATACGCAGTATTTT
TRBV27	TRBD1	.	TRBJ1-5	CASRRTGGALQPQHF	TGTGCCAGCAGACGAACAGGGGGCGCTTTACAGCCCCAGCATTTT
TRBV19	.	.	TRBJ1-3	CASRTAGNTIYF	TGTGCCAGTAGAACTGCGGGAAACACCATATATTTT